The T cell receptor beta chain under discussion was sequenced for a study of T cells of healthy individuals. CDR1 and CDR2 (germline): DFQATT, SNEGSKA (reference sequence). V was shortened by 3 bases and J by 3 bases, with 11 bases between the two germline ends. There are 13 residues in the CDR3. TCRdb fed the 5' RACE reads into MiXCR, producing one record per CDR3 protein. In the table there are 60,000 to 70,000 distinct CDR3 sequences, around 16% of which are singletons. The sample holds many counts of this clonotype. This clonotype originated in a human donor in good health. The rearrangement uses TRBV20-1 and TRBJ1-1; no clear D gene. CDR3 coding DNA: TGCAGTGCTAGGGGAACTGTTGACACTGAAGCTTTCTTT. This sequence encodes CSARGTVDTEAFF.